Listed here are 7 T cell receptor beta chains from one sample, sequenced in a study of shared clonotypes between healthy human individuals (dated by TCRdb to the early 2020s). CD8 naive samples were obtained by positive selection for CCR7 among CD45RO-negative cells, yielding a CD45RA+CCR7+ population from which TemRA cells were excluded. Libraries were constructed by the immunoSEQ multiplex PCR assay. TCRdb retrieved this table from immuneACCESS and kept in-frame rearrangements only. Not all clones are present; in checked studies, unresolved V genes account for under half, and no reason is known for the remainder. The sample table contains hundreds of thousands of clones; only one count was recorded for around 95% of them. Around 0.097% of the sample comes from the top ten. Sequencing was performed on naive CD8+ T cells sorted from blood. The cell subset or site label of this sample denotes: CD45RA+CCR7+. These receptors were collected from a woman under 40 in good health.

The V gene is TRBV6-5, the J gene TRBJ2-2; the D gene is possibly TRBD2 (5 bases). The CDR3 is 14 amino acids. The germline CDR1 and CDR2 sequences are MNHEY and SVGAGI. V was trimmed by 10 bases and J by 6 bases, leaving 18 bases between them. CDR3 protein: CATNGVGAAGELFF. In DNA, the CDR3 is TGTGCCACGAACGGGGTGGGAGCGGCCGGGGAGCTGTTTTTT.

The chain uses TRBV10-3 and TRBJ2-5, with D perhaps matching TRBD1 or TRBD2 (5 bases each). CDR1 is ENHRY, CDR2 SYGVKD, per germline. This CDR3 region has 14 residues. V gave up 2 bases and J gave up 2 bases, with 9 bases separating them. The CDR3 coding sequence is TGTGCCATCAGTGAGCTGGGGGTTCAAGAGACCCAGTACTTC. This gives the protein CAISELGVQETQYF.

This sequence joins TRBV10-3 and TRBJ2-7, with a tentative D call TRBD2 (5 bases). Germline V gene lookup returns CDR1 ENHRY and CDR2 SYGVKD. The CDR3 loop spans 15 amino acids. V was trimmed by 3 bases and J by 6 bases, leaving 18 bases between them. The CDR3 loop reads CAISDGPGNVREQYF. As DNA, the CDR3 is TGTGCCATCAGTGATGGGCCCGGGAATGTCCGCGAGCAGTACTTC.

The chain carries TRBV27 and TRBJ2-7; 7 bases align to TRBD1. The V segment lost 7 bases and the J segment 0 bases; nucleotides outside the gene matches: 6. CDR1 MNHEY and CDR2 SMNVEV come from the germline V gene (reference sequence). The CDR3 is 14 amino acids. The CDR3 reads CASTTGAPSYEQYF. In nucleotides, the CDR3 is TGTGCCAGCACCACAGGGGCGCCCTCCTACGAGCAGTACTTC.

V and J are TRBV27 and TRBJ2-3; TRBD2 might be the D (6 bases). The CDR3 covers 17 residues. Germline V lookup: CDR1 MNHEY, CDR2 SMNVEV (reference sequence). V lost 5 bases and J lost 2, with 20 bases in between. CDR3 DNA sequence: TGTGCCAGCAGTCCCCTGAAGCGGGTGGGGGTCACAGATACGCAGTATTTT. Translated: CASSPLKRVGVTDTQYF.

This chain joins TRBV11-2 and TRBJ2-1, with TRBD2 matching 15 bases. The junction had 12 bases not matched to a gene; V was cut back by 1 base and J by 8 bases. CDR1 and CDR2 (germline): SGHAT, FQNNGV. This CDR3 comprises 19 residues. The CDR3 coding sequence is TGTGCCAGCAGCTTAGGGGGGTCCGGGACTAGCGGGAGGAAATATGAGCAGTTCTTC. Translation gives CASSLGGSGTSGRKYEQFF. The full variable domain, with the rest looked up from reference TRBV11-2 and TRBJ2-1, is EAGVAQSPRYKIIEKRQSVAFWCNPISGHATLYWYQQILGQGPKLLIQFQNNGVVDDSQLPKDRFSAERLKGVDSTLKIQPAKLEDSAVYLCASSLGGSGTSGRKYEQFFGPGTRLTVL.

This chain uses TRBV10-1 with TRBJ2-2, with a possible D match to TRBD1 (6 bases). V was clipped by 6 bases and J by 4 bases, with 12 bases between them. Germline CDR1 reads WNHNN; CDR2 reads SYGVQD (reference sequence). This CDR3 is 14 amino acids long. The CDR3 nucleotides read TGCGCCAGCAGCGATACAGGGTCCACCGGGGAGCTGTTTTTT. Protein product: CASSDTGSTGELFF.